Presented here are 17 T cell receptor beta chains from one specimen sequenced in a study of neurological immune-mediated disorders. TCRdb reprocessed the 5' RACE reads with MiXCR, giving one entry per CDR3 protein. In the table there are around 21,000 distinct CDR3 sequences, 7.5% of which are singletons. Sequenced input: CD8+ T cells from blood. These receptors were collected from a woman aged 25-40 years with HTLV-1-associated myelopathy (HAM/TSP).

This clonotype was counted at least ten times. This rearrangement joins TRBV5-6 to TRBJ2-3, with 9 positions matching TRBD1. From germline, CDR1 is SGHDT and CDR2 YYEEEE. V shed 3 bases and J 11 bases; nucleotides not matched to a gene: 4. CDR3 length equals 12 residues. In DNA form, the CDR3 reads TGTGCCAGCAGCTCCGGGACAGGGTTGCAGTATTTT. This translates into CASSSGTGLQYF. Using reference TRBV5-6 and TRBJ2-3 for the parts outside the CDR3, the full variable domain is DAGVTQSPTHLIKTRGQQVTLRCSPKSGHDTVSWYQQALGQGPQFIFQYYEEEERQRGNFPDRFSGHQFPNYSSELNVNALLLGDSALYLCASSSGTGLQYFGPGTRLTVL.

The chain recombines TRBV4-2 with TRBJ2-2, with 10 bases lining up with TRBD1. V was clipped by 4 bases and J by 10 bases; unmatched bases: 9. This CDR3 has 15 amino acids. CDR1 is LGHNA and CDR2 is YNFKEQ in the germline V gene. CDR3 DNA sequence: TGTGCCAGCAGCCCCGGGACAGGGGACAACGAGGAGCTGTTTTTT. It yields the protein CASSPGTGDNEELFF.

This clonotype was counted many times. V is TRBV20-1 and J is TRBJ2-4; possibly TRBD1 or TRBD2 for D (5 bases each). Germline V gene sequence: CDR1 DFQATT, CDR2 SNEGSKA (reference sequence). This CDR3 is 13 amino acids long. With 3 bases removed from V and 2 bases from J, the gap between germline ends came to 8 bases. This chain's CDR3 is CSASGTTKNIQYF. CDR3 in DNA: TGCAGTGCTAGCGGGACCACCAAAAACATTCAGTACTTC.

This clonotype was observed many times. V and J are TRBV12-5 and TRBJ1-6; D is uncertain. The CDR3 runs to 13 residues. Trimming stripped 4 bases from V and 7 bases from J, with 8 bases between. Germline V gene sequence: CDR1 LGHNT, CDR2 FRNRAP. CDR3 nucleotides: TGTGCTAGTGGTTGGGGTGGGAATTCACCCCTCCACTTT. Its protein product is CASGWGGNSPLHF.

The chain recombines TRBV18 with TRBJ2-7; D is ambiguous. There are 13 residues in the CDR3. Per the germline V gene, CDR1 is KGHSH and CDR2 is LQKENI. Trimming pared 3 bases from V and 4 bases from J, leaving 10 bases between. The CDR3 sequence: CASSPPDGYEQYF. The CDR3 bases are TGTGCCAGCTCACCGCCGGACGGTTACGAGCAGTACTTC.

The chain joins TRBV20-1 to TRBJ2-2; 11 bases are shared with TRBD1. CDR3 size: 16 residues. Germline V gives CDR1 DFQATT, CDR2 SNEGSKA (reference sequence). The ends lost 3 bases at V and 5 bases at J; junction bases unmatched: 8. CDR3 loop: CSARDQGQGDTGELFF. The CDR3 nucleotides read TGCAGTGCTAGGGACCAGGGACAGGGGGATACCGGGGAGCTGTTTTTT.

This clonotype was observed many times. The chain joins TRBV7-9 to TRBJ2-7; no clear D gene. CDR1 is SEHNR, CDR2 FQNEAQ, per germline (reference sequence). The CDR3 length is 12 residues. Trimming pared 5 bases from V and 3 bases from J, leaving 8 bases between. The CDR3 sequence: CASSLLGYEQYF. CDR3 nucleotides: TGTGCCAGCAGCCTCCTCGGCTACGAGCAGTACTTC.

This clonotype was seen at least ten times. V gene TRBV7-6 combines with J gene TRBJ2-1; D unclear. Germline CDR1 and CDR2: SGHVS and FNYEAQ. This CDR3 is built from 12 residues. Trimming took 3 bases from V and 6 from J, leaving 6 bases between them. CDR3 sequence reads: CASSFLGNEQFF. In nucleotides, the CDR3 is TGTGCCAGCAGCTTCTTAGGCAATGAGCAGTTCTTC.

This clonotype was detected ten times or more. The rearrangement joins TRBV5-1 to TRBJ1-2; D might be TRBD1 (5 bases). Trimming stripped 5 bases from V and 4 bases from J, with 18 bases between. The CDR3 consists of 15 residues. Germline V CDR1 and CDR2: SGHRS, YFSETQ. The CDR3 is CASRPSPGYGYGYTF. CDR3 coding DNA: TGCGCCAGCAGACCCTCCCCAGGGTATGGCTATGGCTACACCTTC. The full variable domain, rest sourced from reference TRBV5-1 and TRBJ1-2, is KAGVTQTPRYLIKTRGQQVTLSCSPISGHRSVSWYQQTPGQGLQFLFEYFSETQRNKGNFPGRFSGRQFSNSRSEMNVSTLELGDSALYLCASRPSPGYGYGYTFGSGTRLTVV.

The table lists this clonotype with many counts. The gene calls are TRBV5-1 and TRBJ1-2; D perhaps matches TRBD1 (6 bases). V lost 1 base to trimming and J lost 7 bases, with 11 bases between them. Germline values: CDR1 SGHRS, CDR2 YFSETQ. The CDR3 is made up of 13 amino acids. In DNA, the CDR3 is TGCGCCAGCAGCTTGTCGGGGGCCGGTGGCTACACCTTC. The encoded protein is CASSLSGAGGYTF.

The sample holds many counts of this clonotype. This sequence joins TRBV13 and TRBJ2-3; D is perhaps TRBD2 (5 bases). The V end lost 5 bases, the J end lost 4 bases, and 13 bases lay between the germline ends. The germline V gene encodes CDR1 PRHDT and CDR2 FYEKMQ (reference sequence). The CDR3 has 14 amino acids. CDR3 DNA: TGTGCCAGCAGCAGCGGTCGTCGGGCAGATACGCAGTATTTT. This sequence encodes CASSSGRRADTQYF.

This clonotype was recorded many times. This chain joins TRBV30 and TRBJ2-7, with D perhaps assigned TRBD1 or TRBD2 (5 bases each). Trimming took off 3 bases at V and 0 bases at J, with 12 bases between the two ends. This CDR3 is built from 14 residues. CDR1 is GTSNPN, CDR2 SVGIG, per germline (reference sequence). CDR3 amino acids: CAWSGDRSSYEQYF. CDR3 nucleotides: TGTGCCTGGAGCGGGGACCGTAGCTCCTACGAGCAGTACTTC.

The rearrangement links TRBV30 to TRBJ2-1; a weak D match, TRBD1 (5 bases). V was shortened by 0 bases and J by 9 bases, with 12 bases between the two germline ends. The CDR3 covers 13 residues. Looked up from germline, CDR1 is GTSNPN and CDR2 is SVGIG (reference sequence). CDR3 residues: CAWSVSVGAEQFF. As DNA, the CDR3 is TGTGCCTGGAGTGTAAGCGTTGGGGCTGAGCAGTTCTTC.

This clonotype was counted many times. This rearrangement joins TRBV6-5 to TRBJ2-3; no clear D gene. The germline gives CDR1 MNHEY, CDR2 SVGAGI. CDR3 size: 16 residues. Between the trimmed V and J ends, which lost 5 bases and 1 base, there was a span of 16 bases. This chain's CDR3 is CASSPRTEAGTDTQYF. CDR3 sequence (DNA): TGTGCCAGCAGTCCACGGACGGAAGCAGGCACAGATACGCAGTATTTT.

The table lists this clonotype with a few counts. This chain connects TRBV13 to TRBJ2-1; no clear D. This CDR3 has 15 residues. Per the germline V gene, CDR1 is PRHDT and CDR2 is FYEKMQ (reference sequence). Trimming cost V 0 bases and J 2 bases, with 8 bases left between them. CDR3 sequence (DNA): TGTGCCAGCAGCTTAGGCTTACGGGCCTACAATGAGCAGTTCTTC. Residues: CASSLGLRAYNEQFF.

This clonotype was picked up one time. Germline and junction disagree at one end, which may indicate a read error. The chain combines TRBV27 with TRBJ2-7, with no clear D. The J call is uncertain, as TRBJ2-1 better fits the DNA end. CDR1 is MNHEY and CDR2 is SMNVEV in the germline V gene (reference sequence). The CDR3 runs 13 residues. CDR3 sequence (DNA): TGTGCTAGCAGTTACGGGCCCTCCTTCGAGCAGTTCTTC. Protein: CASSYGPSFEQFF.

About this clonotype itself: Because the CDR3 is missing its conserved closing phenylalanine or tryptophan, this is likely a read error. The DNA is omitted, as the CDR3 cannot be located on it reliably, and the CDR3 follows TCRdb's listing. J is TRBJ1-1 and V is TRBV12-3 or TRBV12-4. The CDR3 length equals 12 residues, ends included. CDR3 sequence: CASRPGGTEAFG.